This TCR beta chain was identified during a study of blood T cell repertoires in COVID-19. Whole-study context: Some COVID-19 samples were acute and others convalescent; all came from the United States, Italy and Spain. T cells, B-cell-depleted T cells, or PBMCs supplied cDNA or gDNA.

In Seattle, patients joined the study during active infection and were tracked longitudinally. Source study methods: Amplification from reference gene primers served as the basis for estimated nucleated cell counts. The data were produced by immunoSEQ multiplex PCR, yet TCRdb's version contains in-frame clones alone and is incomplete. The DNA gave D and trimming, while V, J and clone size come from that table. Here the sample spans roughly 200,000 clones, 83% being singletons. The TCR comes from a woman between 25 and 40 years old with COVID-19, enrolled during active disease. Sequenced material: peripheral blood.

The CDR3 is CASSQVTGQFYGYTF. The CDR3 bases are TGCGCCAGCAGCCAAGTGACCGGACAGTTCTATGGCTACACCTTC. The chain combines TRBV4-3 with TRBJ1-2, with D maybe TRBD1 (6 bases). Between the trimmed V and J ends, which lost 1 base and 4 bases, there was a span of 13 bases. The CDR3 is made up of 15 amino acids. Germline V gene sequence: CDR1 LGHNA, CDR2 YSLEER.